This T cell receptor beta chain appears in the sequencing data of a study of blood T cell repertoires in COVID-19. Overall study: The analysed material was cDNA or gDNA that came from T cells, B-cell-depleted T cells, or PBMCs.

TCRdb keeps only in-frame clones here, not all; method: immunoSEQ multiplex PCR. Here the sample spans 210,000 or so clones, around 81% being singletons. This CDR3 contains 16 residues. V was shortened by 4 bases and J by 3 bases, with 16 bases between the two germline ends. CDR1 is SGHNT, CDR2 YYREEE, per germline (reference sequence). Across fewer than 25 US areas, participants ranged in age from about 18 to 90 years. The V gene is TRBV5-4, the J gene TRBJ1-4; the D is unclear. The TCR comes from a man between 25 and 39 years old with acute COVID-19. Material: PBMCs or T cells enriched from blood (not recorded which). CDR3 bases: TGTGCCAGCAGCCTACAGAAAAATCCCCCTAATGAAAAACTGTTTTTT. It yields the protein CASSLQKNPPNEKLFF.